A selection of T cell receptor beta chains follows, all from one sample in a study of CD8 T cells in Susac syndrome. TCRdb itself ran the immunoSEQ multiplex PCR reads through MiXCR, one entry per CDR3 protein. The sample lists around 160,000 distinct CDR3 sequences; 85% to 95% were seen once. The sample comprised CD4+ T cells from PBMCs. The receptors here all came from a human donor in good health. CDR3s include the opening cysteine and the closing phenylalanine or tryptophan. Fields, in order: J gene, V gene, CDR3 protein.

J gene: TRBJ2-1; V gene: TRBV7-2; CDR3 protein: CASSPPGALAFEQFF
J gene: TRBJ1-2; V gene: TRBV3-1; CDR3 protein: CASSQLDGLGYGYTF
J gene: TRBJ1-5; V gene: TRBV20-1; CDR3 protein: CSASLGSYQPQHF
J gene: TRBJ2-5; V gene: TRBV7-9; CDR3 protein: CASRGNGDRETQYF
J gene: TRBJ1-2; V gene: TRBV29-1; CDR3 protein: CSVEGAGQNYGYTF
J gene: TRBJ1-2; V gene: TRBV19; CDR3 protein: CASRTDRGPYGYTF
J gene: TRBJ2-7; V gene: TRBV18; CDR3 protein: CASSPIQVSYEQYF
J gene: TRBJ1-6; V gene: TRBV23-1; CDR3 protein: CASSQGRVIGNSPLHF
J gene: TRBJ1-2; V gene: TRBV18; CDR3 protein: CASSPIPEHGDGYTF
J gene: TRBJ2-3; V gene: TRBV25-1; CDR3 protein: CASSGPGAFDTQYF
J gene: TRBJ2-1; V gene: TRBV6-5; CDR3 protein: CASKQGSYNEQFF
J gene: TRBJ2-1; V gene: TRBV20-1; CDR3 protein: CSAAAGGTTDEQFF
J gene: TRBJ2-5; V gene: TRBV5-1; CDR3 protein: CASSGDQETQYF
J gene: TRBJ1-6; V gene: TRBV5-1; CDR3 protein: CASSLVANSPLHF
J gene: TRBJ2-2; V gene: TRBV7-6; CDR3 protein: CASSLPPGAGELFF
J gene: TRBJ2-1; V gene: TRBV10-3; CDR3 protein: CAISGPAGNPNEQFF
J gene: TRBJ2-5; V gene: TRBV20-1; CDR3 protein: CSANPRQGTETQYF
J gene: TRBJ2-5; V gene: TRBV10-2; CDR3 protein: CASSGGGAWETQYF
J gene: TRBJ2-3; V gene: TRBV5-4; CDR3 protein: CASSDSRGGTDTQYF
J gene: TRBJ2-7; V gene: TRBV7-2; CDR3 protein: CASSPQWRGSLEQYF
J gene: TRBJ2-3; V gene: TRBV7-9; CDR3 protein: CASSPRQGADTQYF
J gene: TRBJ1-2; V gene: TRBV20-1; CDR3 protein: CSARSVTGYGYTF
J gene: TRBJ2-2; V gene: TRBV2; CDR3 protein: CASRGTGGEVGELFF
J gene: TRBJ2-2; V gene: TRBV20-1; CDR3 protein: CSARDRLAGSGELFF
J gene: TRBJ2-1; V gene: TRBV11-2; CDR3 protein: CASSLVRGASYNEQFF
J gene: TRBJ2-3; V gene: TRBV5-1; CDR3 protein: CASSLRQFTDTQYF
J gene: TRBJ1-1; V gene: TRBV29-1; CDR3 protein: CSVEGTGNTEAFF
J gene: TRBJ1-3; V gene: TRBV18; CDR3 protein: CASSPTDTIYF
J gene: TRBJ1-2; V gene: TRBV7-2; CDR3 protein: CASSWGQGYGGYTF
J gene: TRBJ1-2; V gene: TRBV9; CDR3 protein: CASSPDSNGYTF
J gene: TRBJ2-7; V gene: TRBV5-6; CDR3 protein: CASSLGDRGTEQYF
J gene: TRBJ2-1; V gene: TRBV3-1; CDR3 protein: CASSQEPAIEQFF
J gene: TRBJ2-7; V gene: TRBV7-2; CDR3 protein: CASSLHGDSSSYEQYF
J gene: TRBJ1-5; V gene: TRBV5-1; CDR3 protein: CASSPGTATNQPQHF
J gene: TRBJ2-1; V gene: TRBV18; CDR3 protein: CASSPRTSGGAQGNEQFF
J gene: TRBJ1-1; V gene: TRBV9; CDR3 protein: CASSAQGYTEAFF
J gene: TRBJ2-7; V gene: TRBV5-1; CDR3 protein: CASSWGTGGDYEQYF
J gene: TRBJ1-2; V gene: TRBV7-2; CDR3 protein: CASSFGPANYGYTF
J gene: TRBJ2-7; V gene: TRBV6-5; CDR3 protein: CARADGSYEQYF
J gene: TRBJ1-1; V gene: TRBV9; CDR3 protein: CASSGGSMNTEAFF
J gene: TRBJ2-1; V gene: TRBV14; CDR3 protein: CASSQDPFRLAGRQFF